The T cell receptor (beta chain) under discussion was sequenced for a study of blood T cell repertoires in COVID-19. At the level of the study: Some COVID-19 samples were acute and others convalescent; all came from the United States, Italy and Spain. In each case, the material was cDNA or gDNA derived from T cells, B-cell-depleted T cells, or PBMCs.

Only in-frame clones appear in the TCRdb table, and some are missing; sequencing was by immunoSEQ multiplex PCR. The table records more than 150,000 clones, 80% of them present only once. The sequence was obtained from a man in his 60s with acute or convalescent COVID-19. The sample consisted of peripheral blood.

This CDR3 is CASSFGGGQAGNYGYTF. CDR3 sequence (DNA): TGTGCCAGCAGCTTCGGGGGTGGGCAGGCGGGAAACTATGGCTACACCTTC. The chain employs TRBV7-2 and TRBJ1-2; a possible D gene is TRBD1 (5 bases). Germline V gene sequence: CDR1 SGHTA, CDR2 FQGNSA. The CDR3 has 17 amino acids. Trimming removed 3 bases at V and 2 bases at J, with 19 bases between.